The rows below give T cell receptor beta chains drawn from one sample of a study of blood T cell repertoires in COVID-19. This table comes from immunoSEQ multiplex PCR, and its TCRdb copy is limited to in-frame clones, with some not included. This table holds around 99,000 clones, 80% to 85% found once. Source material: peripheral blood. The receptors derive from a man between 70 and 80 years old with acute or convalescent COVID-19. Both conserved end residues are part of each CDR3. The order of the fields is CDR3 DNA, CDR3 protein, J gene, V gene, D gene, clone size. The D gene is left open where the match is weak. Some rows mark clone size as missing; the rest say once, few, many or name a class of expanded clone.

DNA: TGTGCCAGCATCCGCAGGGATGGAGAGACCCAGTACTTC; CDR3: CASIRRDGETQYF; J: TRBJ2-5; V: TRBV6-5; D: NA; size: NA
DNA: TGTGCCAGCAGCTTAGCAGGGTGGCAACGACTAGCGGGGGGGCTGAATGAGCAGTTCTTC; CDR3: CASSLAGWQRLAGGLNEQFF; J: TRBJ2-1; V: TRBV7-2; D: TRBD2; size: NA
DNA: TGCAGCGCTTTGGGGACAGGGAAAGGTGTCACTGAAGCTTTCTTT; CDR3: CSALGTGKGVTEAFF; J: TRBJ1-1; V: TRBV29-1; D: TRBD1; size: NA
DNA: TGTGCCAGCAGTGAGCGGGGGGGCCGGGGGAATCAGCCCCAGCATTTT; CDR3: CASSERGGRGNQPQHF; J: TRBJ1-5; V: TRBV2; D: NA; size: NA
DNA: TGTGCCAGCAAGACAGGGGGCCGTAATCAGCCCCAGCATTTT; CDR3: CASKTGGRNQPQHF; J: TRBJ1-5; V: TRBV28; D: TRBD1; size: few
DNA: TGCGCCAGCAGCCAAGGACAGGGCGATGAAAAACTGTTTTTT; CDR3: CASSQGQGDEKLFF; J: TRBJ1-4; V: TRBV4-3; D: TRBD1; size: NA
DNA: TGCGCCAGCAGCTCGGAGGACAGGGGGATAGATACGCAGTATTTT; CDR3: CASSSEDRGIDTQYF; J: TRBJ2-3; V: TRBV5-1; D: TRBD1; size: once
DNA: TGTGCCAGCAGTAGAGGGGGAGGGCAGGGAAACACCATATATTTT; CDR3: CASSRGGGQGNTIYF; J: TRBJ1-3; V: TRBV9; D: NA; size: NA
DNA: TGTGCCAGCAGCGACGGACAGGGTGGAAACACCATATATTTT; CDR3: CASSDGQGGNTIYF; J: TRBJ1-3; V: TRBV6-5; D: TRBD1; size: NA
DNA: TGTGCCAGCAGGATCCGACTGGTAGATACGCAGTATTTT; CDR3: CASRIRLVDTQYF; J: TRBJ2-3; V: TRBV12-3/TRBV12-4; D: NA; size: few
DNA: TGTGCCCTTGTGGGACAGTACTACGAGCAGTACTTC; CDR3: CALVGQYYEQYF; J: TRBJ2-7; V: TRBV24-1; D: TRBD1; size: once
DNA: TGTGCCAGCAGTGTAGAAGGGGAAAGAGCTGCCTTCTTT; CDR3: CASSVEGERAAFF; J: TRBJ1-1; V: TRBV2; D: NA; size: NA
DNA: TGTGCCAGTAGTAAGGGGGCTGATAATGAAAAACTGTTTTTT; CDR3: CASSKGADNEKLFF; J: TRBJ1-4; V: TRBV19; D: TRBD1; size: NA
DNA: TGTGCCAGCATCCAAAGGACAGGGTATCCCGGGGAGCTGTTTTTT; CDR3: CASIQRTGYPGELFF; J: TRBJ2-2; V: TRBV6-5; D: TRBD1; size: NA
DNA: TGCGCCAGCAGCCTAGGGTCGGGGGGGCTAGGCTCTGGGGCCAACGTCCTGACTTTC; CDR3: CASSLGSGGLGSGANVLTF; J: TRBJ2-6; V: TRBV5-1; D: TRBD2; size: NA
DNA: TGTGCCAGCAGTGAATTGGGACAATTCTCTGGGGCCAACGTCCTGACTTTC; CDR3: CASSELGQFSGANVLTF; J: TRBJ2-6; V: TRBV25-1; D: NA; size: NA
DNA: TGTGCCAGCAGCCTGTCCAGCGTTTTCACAGATACGCAGTATTTT; CDR3: CASSLSSVFTDTQYF; J: TRBJ2-3; V: TRBV5-6; D: NA; size: NA
DNA: TGTGCCAGTAGTTTGGTGGGCGATGGGAATCAGCCCCAGCATTTT; CDR3: CASSLVGDGNQPQHF; J: TRBJ1-5; V: TRBV19; D: NA; size: NA
DNA: TGTGCCAGCAGTTTATACGGGAGTCTCGCCTTC; CDR3: CASSLYGSLAF; J: TRBJ1-2; V: TRBV12-3/TRBV12-4; D: NA; size: once
DNA: TGTGCCAGCAGCTTGGACAGGACGGATGAAAAACTGTTTTTT; CDR3: CASSLDRTDEKLFF; J: TRBJ1-4; V: TRBV5-4; D: NA; size: NA
DNA: TGTGCCAGCAGAACCGGGACCCGGGGGGAAAAACTGTTTTTT; CDR3: CASRTGTRGEKLFF; J: TRBJ1-4; V: TRBV6-5; D: NA; size: NA
DNA: TGTGCCAGCAGCATTACCTCCGGGACAGGGTATGAGCAGTTCTTC; CDR3: CASSITSGTGYEQFF; J: TRBJ2-1; V: TRBV5-6; D: TRBD1; size: NA
DNA: TGTGCCAGCAGTTTATCCAGGGGAGGGTCACCCCTCCACTTT; CDR3: CASSLSRGGSPLHF; J: TRBJ1-6; V: TRBV27; D: NA; size: NA
DNA: TGTGCCACTTCCCCGGGACAGGGAGTAGAGACCCAGTACTTC; CDR3: CATSPGQGVETQYF; J: TRBJ2-5; V: TRBV7-9; D: TRBD1; size: few
DNA: TGTGCCAGCAGTGCGTCCCAAGCCAAAAACATTCAGTACTTC; CDR3: CASSASQAKNIQYF; J: TRBJ2-4; V: TRBV7-2; D: NA; size: NA
DNA: TGTGCCAGCAAAGTGGAGGGCGGGGAAAAACTGTTTTTT; CDR3: CASKVEGGEKLFF; J: TRBJ1-4; V: TRBV5-4; D: NA; size: NA
DNA: TGTGCCAGCAGCTTCAGGACAGCCGGCTACACCTTC; CDR3: CASSFRTAGYTF; J: TRBJ1-2; V: TRBV5-4; D: NA; size: NA
DNA: TGTGCCAGCAGTTACAGGCAGGGGGCCGGTCAGCCCCAGCATTTT; CDR3: CASSYRQGAGQPQHF; J: TRBJ1-5; V: TRBV6-5; D: TRBD1; size: NA